This is a list of T cell receptor beta chains from one sample in a study of cytomegalovirus exposure and HLA in healthy donors. The repertoire was sequenced with immunoSEQ multiplex PCR; TCRdb's copy has only in-frame clones and lacks some. This table holds 180,000 or so clones, 80% found once. The source material was PBMCs. These receptors came from a girl under 18 in good health and CMV-seropositive. The CDR3 runs from the conserved cysteine through the conserved F or W. The order of the fields is D gene, clone size, J gene, V gene, CDR3 protein, CDR3 DNA. A D gene is named only where the DNA matches it firmly. The size entry is marked missing in some rows and otherwise reads once, few, many or a size class.

D gene: TRBD2
clone size: .
J gene: TRBJ2-1
V gene: TRBV5-4
CDR3 protein: CASSLGASGSSYNEQFF
CDR3 DNA: TGTGCCAGCAGCTTGGGGGCTAGCGGGAGCTCCTACAATGAGCAGTTCTTC

D gene: .
clone size: .
J gene: TRBJ2-7
V gene: TRBV29-1
CDR3 protein: CSAANTYEQYF
CDR3 DNA: TGCAGCGCCGCAAACACCTACGAGCAGTACTTC

D gene: TRBD1
clone size: .
J gene: TRBJ2-7
V gene: TRBV15
CDR3 protein: CATSTGQGNEQYF
CDR3 DNA: TGTGCCACCAGCACGGGACAGGGCAACGAGCAGTACTTC

D gene: .
clone size: .
J gene: TRBJ1-1
V gene: TRBV5-1
CDR3 protein: CASSLRVPNTEAFF
CDR3 DNA: TGCGCCAGCAGTCTACGGGTTCCGAACACTGAAGCTTTCTTT

D gene: .
clone size: .
J gene: TRBJ2-7
V gene: TRBV4-1
CDR3 protein: CASSPAGSLHEQYF
CDR3 DNA: TGCGCCAGCAGCCCCGCAGGGTCCTTGCACGAGCAGTACTTC

D gene: TRBD1
clone size: .
J gene: TRBJ1-5
V gene: TRBV9
CDR3 protein: CASSVDQGAQPQHF
CDR3 DNA: TGTGCCAGCAGCGTAGATCAGGGGGCTCAGCCCCAGCATTTT

D gene: .
clone size: .
J gene: TRBJ1-1
V gene: TRBV30
CDR3 protein: CAWSVKRNTEAFF
CDR3 DNA: TGTGCCTGGAGTGTGAAGCGGAACACTGAAGCTTTCTTT

D gene: .
clone size: .
J gene: TRBJ2-1
V gene: TRBV7-2
CDR3 protein: CASSLVSVRINEQFF
CDR3 DNA: TGTGCCAGCAGCTTAGTTTCGGTCCGCATCAATGAGCAGTTCTTC

D gene: TRBD2
clone size: .
J gene: TRBJ2-1
V gene: TRBV4-1
CDR3 protein: CASSQDRSGRGAEQFF
CDR3 DNA: TGCGCCAGCAGCCAAGATAGGAGCGGGAGGGGAGCTGAGCAGTTCTTC

D gene: TRBD1
clone size: .
J gene: TRBJ2-7
V gene: TRBV7-2
CDR3 protein: CASSRETGGYEQYF
CDR3 DNA: TGTGCCAGCAGCAGAGAGACAGGGGGCTACGAGCAGTACTTC

D gene: TRBD2
clone size: .
J gene: TRBJ2-2
V gene: TRBV10-3
CDR3 protein: CAISEMSSGGELFF
CDR3 DNA: TGTGCCATCAGTGAGATGTCTAGCGGGGGGGAGCTGTTTTTT

D gene: .
clone size: .
J gene: TRBJ1-2
V gene: TRBV11-2
CDR3 protein: CASSHVRVGHGYTF
CDR3 DNA: TGTGCCAGCAGCCACGTCCGGGTCGGCCATGGCTACACCTTC

D gene: TRBD2
clone size: .
J gene: TRBJ2-7
V gene: TRBV6-5
CDR3 protein: CASSYNRGGAYEQYF
CDR3 DNA: TGTGCCAGCAGTTACAATCGGGGGGGGGCCTACGAGCAGTACTTC

D gene: TRBD1
clone size: .
J gene: TRBJ1-1
V gene: TRBV7-9
CDR3 protein: CASSEGQAHTEAFF
CDR3 DNA: TGTGCCAGCAGCGAGGGACAGGCCCACACTGAAGCTTTCTTT

D gene: TRBD1
clone size: .
J gene: TRBJ1-2
V gene: TRBV30
CDR3 protein: CAWSTPGRAGGNYGYTF
CDR3 DNA: TGTGCCTGGAGTACCCCCGGGCGAGCAGGGGGTAACTATGGCTACACCTTC

D gene: .
clone size: .
J gene: TRBJ2-5
V gene: TRBV10-3
CDR3 protein: CAISESTGIGETQYF
CDR3 DNA: TGTGCCATCAGTGAGTCGACGGGGATTGGGGAGACCCAGTACTTC

D gene: .
clone size: .
J gene: TRBJ1-3
V gene: TRBV4-1
CDR3 protein: CASSQDRGTGNTIYF
CDR3 DNA: TGCGCCAGCAGCCAAGACAGGGGAACTGGAAACACCATATATTTT

D gene: .
clone size: .
J gene: TRBJ1-4
V gene: TRBV10-1
CDR3 protein: CASSEGGLASEKLFF
CDR3 DNA: TGCGCCAGCAGTGAGGGAGGGTTGGCGTCAGAAAAACTGTTTTTT

D gene: TRBD1
clone size: .
J gene: TRBJ1-2
V gene: TRBV19
CDR3 protein: CASSIATGTYGYTF
CDR3 DNA: TGTGCCAGTAGTATAGCGACAGGGACCTATGGCTACACCTTC

D gene: TRBD2
clone size: .
J gene: TRBJ2-3
V gene: TRBV19
CDR3 protein: CASSRGAGTSGTDTQYF
CDR3 DNA: TGTGCCAGTAGTAGAGGGGCGGGGACTAGCGGCACAGATACGCAGTATTTT

D gene: TRBD2
clone size: .
J gene: TRBJ2-7
V gene: TRBV6-5
CDR3 protein: CASSYLAWREGYEQYF
CDR3 DNA: TGTGCCAGCAGTTACCTGGCGTGGCGGGAGGGGTACGAGCAGTACTTC

D gene: TRBD1
clone size: .
J gene: TRBJ1-3
V gene: TRBV6-5
CDR3 protein: CASSPGGSGNTIYF
CDR3 DNA: TGTGCCAGCTCTCCAGGGGGCTCTGGAAACACCATATATTTT

D gene: .
clone size: once
J gene: TRBJ2-1
V gene: TRBV7-9
CDR3 protein: CASTPRDLNYNEQFF
CDR3 DNA: TGTGCCAGCACCCCCCGAGACTTGAACTACAATGAGCAGTTCTTC

D gene: TRBD2
clone size: .
J gene: TRBJ2-7
V gene: TRBV5-1
CDR3 protein: CASSLSSGRHDEQYF
CDR3 DNA: TGCGCCAGCAGCTTGTCCAGCGGGAGACACGACGAGCAGTACTTC

D gene: .
clone size: .
J gene: TRBJ2-1
V gene: TRBV15
CDR3 protein: CATSRDFRRPLDEQFF
CDR3 DNA: TGTGCCACCAGCAGAGATTTCAGGAGGCCTCTGGATGAGCAGTTCTTC

D gene: .
clone size: .
J gene: TRBJ2-1
V gene: TRBV30
CDR3 protein: CALASGDSYNEQFF
CDR3 DNA: TGTGCCCTGGCCTCGGGGGACTCCTACAATGAGCAGTTCTTC

D gene: .
clone size: .
J gene: TRBJ1-4
V gene: TRBV21-1
CDR3 protein: CARSGHEKLFF
CDR3 DNA: TGTGCCAGAAGCGGGCATGAAAAACTGTTTTTT

D gene: .
clone size: .
J gene: TRBJ2-3
V gene: TRBV18
CDR3 protein: CASSPEVRVYTSADTQYF
CDR3 DNA: TGTGCCAGCTCACCAGAGGTCAGGGTATACACTTCCGCAGATACGCAGTATTTT

D gene: .
clone size: .
J gene: TRBJ2-7
V gene: TRBV7-8
CDR3 protein: CASSPRANSYEQYF
CDR3 DNA: TGTGCCAGCAGCCCGAGAGCGAACTCCTACGAGCAGTACTTC

D gene: .
clone size: .
J gene: TRBJ2-2
V gene: TRBV19
CDR3 protein: CASSSLRELSGELFF
CDR3 DNA: TGTGCCAGTAGTTCTTTACGGGAGCTTTCCGGGGAGCTGTTTTTT

D gene: .
clone size: .
J gene: TRBJ1-5
V gene: TRBV18
CDR3 protein: CAALRAGGNQPQHF
CDR3 DNA: TGTGCCGCCCTTCGGGCAGGGGGCAATCAGCCCCAGCATTTT

D gene: .
clone size: .
J gene: TRBJ2-7
V gene: TRBV5-6
CDR3 protein: CASSLINTSGEQYF
CDR3 DNA: TGTGCCAGCAGCTTGATTAATACTTCGGGCGAGCAGTACTTC

D gene: TRBD2
clone size: .
J gene: TRBJ2-7
V gene: TRBV7-7
CDR3 protein: CASRPTSGGSYEQYF
CDR3 DNA: TGTGCCAGCAGACCGACTAGCGGGGGATCCTACGAGCAGTACTTC

D gene: .
clone size: few
J gene: TRBJ1-1
V gene: TRBV5-6
CDR3 protein: CASSLAGGYELKSGGEAFF
CDR3 DNA: TGTGCCAGCAGCTTGGCCGGCGGCTATGAATTGAAAAGTGGAGGTGAAGCTTTCTTT

D gene: TRBD2
clone size: .
J gene: TRBJ2-5
V gene: TRBV30
CDR3 protein: CAWSVLAGGETQYF
CDR3 DNA: TGTGCCTGGAGTGTACTAGCGGGGGGAGAGACCCAGTACTTC

D gene: TRBD2
clone size: few
J gene: TRBJ2-3
V gene: TRBV4-2
CDR3 protein: CASSDAGGPTDTQYF
CDR3 DNA: TGTGCCAGCAGCGATGCGGGAGGCCCCACAGATACGCAGTATTTT

D gene: TRBD1
clone size: .
J gene: TRBJ2-7
V gene: TRBV30
CDR3 protein: CAWSVQGGEQYF
CDR3 DNA: TGTGCCTGGAGTGTACAGGGGGGCGAGCAGTACTTC

D gene: .
clone size: .
J gene: TRBJ1-2
V gene: TRBV6-5
CDR3 protein: CASSKTGGNYGYTF
CDR3 DNA: TGTGCCAGCAGTAAGACAGGAGGAAACTATGGCTACACCTTC

D gene: .
clone size: once
J gene: TRBJ2-2
V gene: TRBV5-6
CDR3 protein: CASSLGGIGTGELFF
CDR3 DNA: TGTGCCAGCAGCTTGGGCGGGATTGGAACCGGGGAGCTGTTTTTT

D gene: TRBD1
clone size: few
J gene: TRBJ1-1
V gene: TRBV5-8
CDR3 protein: CASSWTGPNTEAFF
CDR3 DNA: TGTGCCAGCAGCTGGACAGGACCGAACACTGAAGCTTTCTTT

D gene: .
clone size: .
J gene: TRBJ2-1
V gene: TRBV25-1
CDR3 protein: CASSELSEGGGLSSEQFF
CDR3 DNA: TGTGCCAGCAGTGAATTGTCTGAAGGGGGAGGGCTTTCGAGTGAGCAGTTCTTC

D gene: .
clone size: few
J gene: TRBJ2-7
V gene: TRBV5-4
CDR3 protein: CASSTRRGRDSYEQYF
CDR3 DNA: TGTGCCAGCAGCACGAGGAGAGGACGGGACTCCTACGAGCAGTACTTC

D gene: TRBD2
clone size: .
J gene: TRBJ2-7
V gene: TRBV9
CDR3 protein: CASSVGGSGRAYEQYF
CDR3 DNA: TGTGCCAGCAGCGTAGGGGGCAGCGGGAGGGCGTACGAGCAGTACTTC

D gene: TRBD1
clone size: .
J gene: TRBJ2-7
V gene: TRBV4-1
CDR3 protein: CASSQDDRGWEPPYEQYF
CDR3 DNA: TGCGCCAGCAGCCAAGATGACAGGGGATGGGAGCCCCCTTACGAGCAGTACTTC

D gene: .
clone size: once
J gene: TRBJ1-2
V gene: TRBV29-1
CDR3 protein: CSVQGHVNYGYTF
CDR3 DNA: TGCAGCGTCCAGGGTCACGTAAACTATGGCTACACCTTC

D gene: .
clone size: once
J gene: TRBJ2-2
V gene: TRBV6-4
CDR3 protein: CASSDYGSGSGELFF
CDR3 DNA: TGTGCCAGCAGTGACTACGGCTCGGGAAGCGGGGAGCTGTTTTTT

D gene: .
clone size: .
J gene: TRBJ2-3
V gene: TRBV28
CDR3 protein: CASSLSDTQYF
CDR3 DNA: TGTGCCAGCAGTTTATCTGATACGCAGTATTTT

D gene: .
clone size: .
J gene: TRBJ2-2
V gene: TRBV30
CDR3 protein: CAWSVLYTGELFF
CDR3 DNA: TGTGCCTGGAGTGTACTATACACCGGGGAGCTGTTTTTT

D gene: .
clone size: .
J gene: TRBJ1-1
V gene: TRBV27
CDR3 protein: CASRGEGVAEAFF
CDR3 DNA: TGTGCCAGCAGGGGGGAGGGGGTTGCTGAAGCTTTCTTT

D gene: TRBD1
clone size: .
J gene: TRBJ1-2
V gene: TRBV10-3
CDR3 protein: CAIRLSLGQGGSGYTF
CDR3 DNA: TGTGCCATCAGGCTTTCTTTGGGACAGGGAGGGAGTGGCTACACCTTC

D gene: .
clone size: .
J gene: TRBJ2-2
V gene: TRBV2
CDR3 protein: CASRSAETGELFF
CDR3 DNA: TGTGCCAGCAGGTCCGCGGAGACCGGGGAGCTGTTTTTT

D gene: .
clone size: .
J gene: TRBJ2-3
V gene: TRBV5-8
CDR3 protein: CASSLWAGAKGGTDTQYF
CDR3 DNA: TGTGCCAGCAGCTTGTGGGCAGGGGCGAAGGGGGGCACAGATACGCAGTATTTT

D gene: .
clone size: .
J gene: TRBJ1-2
V gene: TRBV28
CDR3 protein: CASSFRQDYGYTF
CDR3 DNA: TGTGCCAGCAGTTTTCGACAGGACTATGGCTACACCTTC

D gene: TRBD1
clone size: .
J gene: TRBJ1-3
V gene: TRBV5-1
CDR3 protein: CASSLAGQGYGNTIYF
CDR3 DNA: TGCGCCAGCAGCTTGGCGGGACAGGGGTACGGAAACACCATATATTTT

D gene: .
clone size: .
J gene: TRBJ2-5
V gene: TRBV19
CDR3 protein: CASNAGTYAQTQYF
CDR3 DNA: TGTGCCAGTAATGCCGGGACTTATGCGCAGACCCAGTACTTC